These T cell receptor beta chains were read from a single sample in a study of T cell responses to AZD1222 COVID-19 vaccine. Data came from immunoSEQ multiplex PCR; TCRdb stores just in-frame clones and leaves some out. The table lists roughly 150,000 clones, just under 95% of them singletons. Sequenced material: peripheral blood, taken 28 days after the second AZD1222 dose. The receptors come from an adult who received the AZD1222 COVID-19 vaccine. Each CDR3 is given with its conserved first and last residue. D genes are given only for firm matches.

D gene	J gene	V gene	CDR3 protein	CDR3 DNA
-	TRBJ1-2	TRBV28	CASSLSTGGYTF	TGTGCCAGCAGTTTGTCCACGGGTGGCTACACCTTC
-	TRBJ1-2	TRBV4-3	CASSQGLVAGQLYGYTF	TGCGCCAGCAGCCAAGGGTTGGTTGCTGGACAGTTGTATGGCTACACCTTC
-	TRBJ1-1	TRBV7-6	CASSLAGRVGTEAFF	TGTGCCAGCAGCTTAGCGGGCAGGGTGGGCACTGAAGCTTTCTTT
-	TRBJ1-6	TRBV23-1	CASSQLPTAGRKGSPLHF	TGCGCCAGCAGTCAGCTACCAACGGCGGGGAGGAAAGGTTCACCCCTCCACTTT
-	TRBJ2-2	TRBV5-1	CASSSDYRVPHQAGELFF	TGCGCCAGCAGCTCAGACTACAGGGTTCCTCACCAAGCCGGGGAGCTGTTTTTT
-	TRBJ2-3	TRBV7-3	CASRSGNTQYF	TGTGCCAGCAGGTCGGGTAATACGCAGTATTTT
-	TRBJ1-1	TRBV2	CASSEAFF	TGTGCCAGCAGTGAAGCTTTCTTT
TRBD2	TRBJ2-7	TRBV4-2	CASSQDPLAGGTHEQYF	TGTGCCAGCAGCCAGGACCCCTTAGCGGGGGGAACCCACGAGCAGTACTTC
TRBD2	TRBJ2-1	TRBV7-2	CASSFGTSDEQFF	TGTGCCAGCAGCTTCGGGACTAGCGATGAGCAGTTCTTC
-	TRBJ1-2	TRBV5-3	CARSLWRAKGYTF	TGTGCCAGAAGCTTATGGAGGGCTAAAGGCTACACCTTC
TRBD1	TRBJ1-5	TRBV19	CASSPLDRAENQPQHF	TGTGCCAGTAGTCCATTAGACAGGGCCGAAAATCAGCCCCAGCATTTT
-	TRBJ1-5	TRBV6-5	CATHTGTEAKPQHF	TGTGCCACACACACCGGGACCGAAGCGAAGCCCCAGCATTTT
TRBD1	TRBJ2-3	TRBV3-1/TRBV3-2	CASRGQGASYTQYF	TGTGCCAGCAGGGGACAGGGGGCAAGTTATACGCAGTATTTT
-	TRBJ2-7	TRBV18	CASSPTTDYEQYF	TGTGCCAGCTCACCTACGACAGACTACGAGCAGTACTTC
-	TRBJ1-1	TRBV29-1	CSVGEGSLGAFF	TGCAGCGTTGGGGAGGGATCCCTCGGGGCTTTCTTT
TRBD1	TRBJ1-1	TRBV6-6	CASSPTGGTEAFF	TGTGCCAGCAGTCCGACAGGGGGCACTGAAGCTTTCTTT